A selection of T cell receptor beta chains follows, all from one sample in a study of blood T cell repertoires in COVID-19. The table came from immunoSEQ multiplex PCR; TCRdb's copy has only in-frame clones and leaves some out. The sample holds hundreds of thousands of clones, about 90% seen once. Material for sequencing was PBMCs or T cells enriched from blood (not recorded which). These receptors were collected from a woman in her late teens or twenties with acute COVID-19. CDR3s include the opening cysteine and the closing phenylalanine or tryptophan. A D gene is named only where the DNA matches it firmly. Rows may omit the clone size; those that give it use once, few, many or a size class.

D gene: -; J gene: TRBJ1-6; clone size: -; V gene: TRBV5-4; CDR3 protein: CASSFKTGGLNSPLHF; CDR3 DNA: TGTGCCAGCAGCTTCAAGACCGGCGGGTTAAATTCACCCCTCCACTTT
D gene: -; J gene: TRBJ1-1; clone size: -; V gene: TRBV12-3/TRBV12-4; CDR3 protein: CASSPPGSEAFF; CDR3 DNA: TGTGCCAGCAGCCCCCCAGGAAGTGAAGCTTTCTTT
D gene: -; J gene: TRBJ1-2; clone size: -; V gene: TRBV7-9; CDR3 protein: CASSPPGSYGYTF; CDR3 DNA: TGTGCCAGCAGCCCCCCCGGGTCCTATGGCTACACCTTC
D gene: -; J gene: TRBJ2-4; clone size: -; V gene: TRBV7-2; CDR3 protein: CASSLVSVIQYF; CDR3 DNA: TGTGCCAGCAGCTTAGTGTCGGTTATTCAGTACTTC
D gene: -; J gene: TRBJ2-6; clone size: -; V gene: TRBV18; CDR3 protein: CASSPPSQISGANVLTF; CDR3 DNA: TGTGCCAGCTCACCACCGTCTCAGATTTCTGGGGCCAACGTCCTGACTTTC
D gene: -; J gene: TRBJ2-7; clone size: -; V gene: TRBV9; CDR3 protein: CASSVDPGRGSYEQYF; CDR3 DNA: TGTGCCAGCAGCGTAGATCCGGGCAGGGGATCCTACGAGCAGTACTTC
D gene: -; J gene: TRBJ1-2; clone size: once; V gene: TRBV27; CDR3 protein: CASSPRTGLGYGYTF; CDR3 DNA: TGTGCCAGCAGTCCTCGAACAGGGCTCGGCTATGGCTACACCTTC
D gene: TRBD1; J gene: TRBJ1-1; clone size: -; V gene: TRBV28; CDR3 protein: CASSRTGENTEAFF; CDR3 DNA: TGTGCCAGCAGCCGGACAGGGGAGAACACTGAAGCTTTCTTT
D gene: -; J gene: TRBJ1-3; clone size: -; V gene: TRBV5-5; CDR3 protein: CASSLARGAGNTIYF; CDR3 DNA: TGTGCCAGCAGCTTGGCACGGGGGGCTGGAAACACCATATATTTT
D gene: -; J gene: TRBJ2-1; clone size: -; V gene: TRBV6-1; CDR3 protein: CASSEQAYNEQFF; CDR3 DNA: TGTGCCAGCAGTGAACAGGCCTACAATGAGCAGTTCTTC
D gene: TRBD2; J gene: TRBJ2-5; clone size: -; V gene: TRBV24-1; CDR3 protein: CATSDSGLALETQYF; CDR3 DNA: TGTGCCACCAGTGATTCGGGACTAGCGTTGGAGACCCAGTACTTC
D gene: TRBD1; J gene: TRBJ2-6; clone size: -; V gene: TRBV7-9; CDR3 protein: CASTRQGASGANVLTF; CDR3 DNA: TGTGCCAGCACGCGACAGGGGGCGAGTGGGGCCAACGTCCTGACTTTC
D gene: -; J gene: TRBJ1-1; clone size: once; V gene: TRBV27; CDR3 protein: CASSLSQGYYEAFF; CDR3 DNA: TGTGCCAGCAGCCTATCCCAGGGGTACTATGAAGCTTTCTTT
D gene: -; J gene: TRBJ2-7; clone size: -; V gene: TRBV7-9; CDR3 protein: CASSPGDYEQYF; CDR3 DNA: TGTGCCAGCAGCCCCGGGGACTACGAGCAGTACTTC
D gene: -; J gene: TRBJ2-7; clone size: -; V gene: TRBV7-8; CDR3 protein: CASSLSPRDFYEQYF; CDR3 DNA: TGTGCCAGCAGCTTATCGCCCCGGGACTTCTACGAGCAGTACTTC
D gene: TRBD2; J gene: TRBJ2-1; clone size: -; V gene: TRBV2; CDR3 protein: CASWSRVAGGGLGNEQFF; CDR3 DNA: TGTGCCAGCTGGAGTAGGGTAGCGGGAGGGGGGCTAGGCAATGAGCAGTTCTTC
D gene: TRBD2; J gene: TRBJ2-7; clone size: once; V gene: TRBV7-9; CDR3 protein: CASSLVWSSISGIYEQYF; CDR3 DNA: TGTGCCAGCAGCTTAGTATGGAGTAGTATTAGCGGGATCTACGAGCAGTACTTC
D gene: -; J gene: TRBJ1-2; clone size: -; V gene: TRBV2; CDR3 protein: CASAPEGTDGYTF; CDR3 DNA: TGTGCCAGCGCCCCGGAGGGAACGGATGGCTACACCTTC
D gene: -; J gene: TRBJ2-5; clone size: -; V gene: TRBV24-1; CDR3 protein: CATSDHRGETQYF; CDR3 DNA: TGTGCCACCAGTGACCACCGCGGAGAGACCCAGTACTTC
D gene: -; J gene: TRBJ1-1; clone size: -; V gene: TRBV2; CDR3 protein: CASRHNTEAFF; CDR3 DNA: TGTGCCAGCAGACACAACACTGAAGCTTTCTTT
D gene: -; J gene: TRBJ2-2; clone size: -; V gene: TRBV5-1; CDR3 protein: CASSLLGESTGELFF; CDR3 DNA: TGCGCCAGCAGCCTACTCGGGGAAAGCACCGGGGAGCTGTTTTTT
D gene: -; J gene: TRBJ2-1; clone size: once; V gene: TRBV27; CDR3 protein: CASSRRLGGDEQFF; CDR3 DNA: TGTGCCAGCAGTCGTAGACTAGGAGGAGATGAGCAGTTCTTC
D gene: -; J gene: TRBJ2-1; clone size: -; V gene: TRBV21-1; CDR3 protein: CASSKADRESYNEQFF; CDR3 DNA: TGTGCCAGCAGCAAAGCCGACAGGGAATCCTACAATGAGCAGTTCTTC
D gene: TRBD1; J gene: TRBJ1-5; clone size: -; V gene: TRBV29-1; CDR3 protein: CSVGQGDQPQHF; CDR3 DNA: TGCAGCGTTGGACAGGGGGACCAGCCCCAGCATTTT
D gene: TRBD2; J gene: TRBJ2-1; clone size: -; V gene: TRBV11-3; CDR3 protein: CASQSGLAGNNEQFF; CDR3 DNA: TGTGCCAGCCAGAGCGGACTAGCGGGGAACAATGAGCAGTTCTTC
D gene: TRBD1; J gene: TRBJ1-3; clone size: -; V gene: TRBV7-2; CDR3 protein: CASSLAGQGTGNTIYF; CDR3 DNA: TGTGCCAGCAGCTTAGCAGGACAGGGAACTGGAAACACCATATATTTT
D gene: TRBD1; J gene: TRBJ2-4; clone size: -; V gene: TRBV5-6; CDR3 protein: CASSTGTGGILDIQYF; CDR3 DNA: TGTGCCAGCAGCACCGGGACAGGGGGTATTTTGGACATTCAGTACTTC
D gene: TRBD1; J gene: TRBJ2-1; clone size: -; V gene: TRBV5-6; CDR3 protein: CASSRPGQGDNEQFF; CDR3 DNA: TGTGCCAGCAGCCGGCCGGGACAGGGGGACAATGAGCAGTTCTTC
D gene: -; J gene: TRBJ1-4; clone size: -; V gene: TRBV28; CDR3 protein: CASSGGEKLFF; CDR3 DNA: TGTGCCAGCTCCGGCGGTGAAAAACTGTTTTTT
D gene: TRBD1; J gene: TRBJ2-7; clone size: -; V gene: TRBV27; CDR3 protein: CASSSLGQGAYEQYF; CDR3 DNA: TGTGCCAGCAGTTCACTCGGACAGGGGGCGTACGAGCAGTACTTC
D gene: TRBD2; J gene: TRBJ2-1; clone size: -; V gene: TRBV30; CDR3 protein: CAWSPRGGSSEQFF; CDR3 DNA: TGTGCCTGGAGTCCCCGGGGCGGGAGCAGTGAGCAGTTCTTC
D gene: -; J gene: TRBJ1-5; clone size: once; V gene: TRBV21-1; CDR3 protein: CASSKIVGRMLGQPQHF; CDR3 DNA: TGTGCCAGCAGCAAAATTGTGGGCAGGATGTTGGGTCAGCCCCAGCATTTT
D gene: TRBD2; J gene: TRBJ2-7; clone size: few; V gene: TRBV11-3; CDR3 protein: CASSLTSGPYEQYF; CDR3 DNA: TGTGCCAGCAGCTTAACTAGCGGACCCTACGAGCAGTACTTC
D gene: TRBD2; J gene: TRBJ2-7; clone size: -; V gene: TRBV6-5; CDR3 protein: CASSYSRTSGAYEQYF; CDR3 DNA: TGTGCCAGCAGTTACTCTCGGACTAGCGGAGCCTACGAGCAGTACTTC
D gene: -; J gene: TRBJ2-7; clone size: -; V gene: TRBV28; CDR3 protein: CASSGFRVSLYEQYF; CDR3 DNA: TGTGCCAGCAGTGGATTCAGGGTTTCCCTCTACGAGCAGTACTTC
D gene: -; J gene: TRBJ1-3; clone size: -; V gene: TRBV5-6; CDR3 protein: CASSLEPGEGNTIYF; CDR3 DNA: TGTGCCAGCAGCTTGGAGCCAGGGGAAGGAAACACCATATATTTT
D gene: -; J gene: TRBJ2-1; clone size: -; V gene: TRBV25-1; CDR3 protein: CASSELARATNNEQFF; CDR3 DNA: TGTGCCAGCAGTGAACTAGCGCGGGCGACAAACAATGAGCAGTTCTTC
D gene: TRBD2; J gene: TRBJ2-7; clone size: once; V gene: TRBV5-3; CDR3 protein: CAHPASGIGEQYF; CDR3 DNA: TGTGCCCACCCGGCTAGCGGGATAGGCGAGCAGTACTTC
D gene: TRBD1; J gene: TRBJ2-7; clone size: -; V gene: TRBV18; CDR3 protein: CASSRTGAPYEQYF; CDR3 DNA: TGTGCCAGCTCCCGGACAGGGGCCCCCTACGAGCAGTACTTC
D gene: -; J gene: TRBJ2-3; clone size: -; V gene: TRBV27; CDR3 protein: CASTLRGTDTQYF; CDR3 DNA: TGTGCCAGCACCCTTCGGGGCACAGATACGCAGTATTTT
D gene: -; J gene: TRBJ2-1; clone size: -; V gene: TRBV18; CDR3 protein: CASSPPLRVGEQFF; CDR3 DNA: TGTGCCAGCTCACCGCCTCTTCGGGTGGGTGAGCAGTTCTTC
D gene: -; J gene: TRBJ2-7; clone size: -; V gene: TRBV10-3; CDR3 protein: CAIETDSSYEQYF; CDR3 DNA: TGTGCCATCGAGACGGACTCATCCTACGAGCAGTACTTC
D gene: -; J gene: TRBJ1-2; clone size: -; V gene: TRBV6-5; CDR3 protein: CASSLGHNYGYTF; CDR3 DNA: TGTGCCAGCAGCTTAGGACACAACTATGGCTACACCTTC